This T cell receptor (beta chain) was observed in a study of glioma-infiltrating T cells after dendritic cell vaccination. Overall study: Three intradermal dendritic cell vaccine injections were given every two weeks.

This clone was recorded only once. The immunoSEQ assay amplified TCRB CDR3 from up to about 2 ug DNA. Amplification used 60 V beta primers and 13 J beta primers. TCRdb keeps only in-frame clones here, not all; method: immunoSEQ multiplex PCR. The top ten clones hold roughly 11% of a sample with tens of thousands of clones, roughly 87% of them seen once. The CDR3 covers 14 residues. Between the trimmed V and J ends, which lost 4 bases and 0 bases, there was a span of 7 bases. Germline V gene lookup returns CDR1 SGHTA and CDR2 FQGNSA. The source is a human donor with glioblastoma. The chain carries TRBV7-2 and TRBJ1-5; maybe TRBD1 (5 bases). The starting material was blood, obtained before dendritic cell vaccination. Written as DNA, the CDR3 is TGTGCCAGCAGCTCGACAGATAGCAATCAGCCCCAGCATTTT. It translates to CASSSTDSNQPQHF.